The 18 T cell receptor beta chains in this list originate from one sample, sequenced in a study of identical twins. From the 5' RACE reads, TCRdb called clonotypes with MiXCR, one entry per CDR3 protein. Of under 900,000 distinct CDR3 sequences in the sample, approximately 13% were seen once. This same sample was also part of a study on yellow fever vaccine responses in identical twins.

The sample consisted of PBMCs. The receptors here all came from a young woman in good health.

The chain links TRBV6-1 to TRBJ2-2; no firm D call. The V and J ends lost 5 bases and 7 bases respectively, with 14 bases between them. The CDR3 totals 14 residues. CDR1 is MNHNS, CDR2 SASEGT, per germline. The CDR3 DNA is TGTGCCAGCAGTCTGGACCGGACCATCGGGGAGCTGTTTTTT. This codes for CASSLDRTIGELFF.

In its sample, this clonotype was seen many times. The chain recombines TRBV5-1 with TRBJ1-1, with D hard to call. The germline V and J ends were trimmed by 3 bases and 0 bases, with 6 bases remaining between them. CDR1 is SGHRS, CDR2 YFSETQ, per germline. CDR3 length: 13 amino acids. CDR3 nucleotides: TGCGCCAGCAGCTCCATCATGAACACTGAAGCTTTCTTT. Protein sequence: CASSSIMNTEAFF.

This clonotype showed up just a few times. The gene calls are TRBV11-3 and TRBJ2-2; 9 positions agree with TRBD2. Germline assignment: CDR1 SGHNT and CDR2 YENEEA. J gave up 6 bases and V 2 bases, and 10 bases lay outside the gene matches. This CDR3 spans 17 amino acids. The DNA for the CDR3 is TGTGCCAGCAGCTTAACCCGCCCCGGCGGGGGGGCCGGGGAGCTGTTTTTT. Translation gives CASSLTRPGGGAGELFF.

The gene calls are TRBV27 and TRBJ1-1, with 7 bases that match TRBD1. Trimming took 4 bases from V and 9 from J; bases not matched to a gene: 2. Looked up from germline, CDR1 is MNHEY and CDR2 is SMNVEV (reference sequence). The CDR3 is 11 residues long. CDR3 DNA sequence: TGTGCCAGCAGTTCGACAGGGAAAGCTTTCTTT. Translation gives CASSSTGKAFF.

This clonotype was seen a handful of times. This chain joins TRBV5-1 and TRBJ2-6; D is uncertain. V was clipped by 0 bases and J by 0 bases, with 7 bases between them. Germline V gives CDR1 SGHRS, CDR2 YFSETQ. The CDR3 covers 16 residues. CDR3 DNA: TGCGCCAGCAGCTTGGAACAGACCTCTGGGGCCAACGTCCTGACTTTC. This codes for CASSLEQTSGANVLTF.

The chain carries TRBV20-1 and TRBJ2-5, with a tentative D call TRBD1 (6 bases). V was pared by 3 bases and J by 2 bases, with 16 bases between. Germline assignment: CDR1 DFQATT and CDR2 SNEGSKA (reference sequence). The CDR3 has 15 amino acids. CDR3 in DNA: TGCAGTGCTAGTCGCGGACAGAAGATACAAGAGACCCAGTACTTC. It is translated as CSASRGQKIQETQYF.

This clonotype was seen more than once but under ten times. V and J are TRBV6-1 and TRBJ2-1; 10 nucleotides match TRBD2. The CDR3 covers 14 residues. The trim removed 1 base at V and 14 bases at J, leaving 8 bases unmatched. The V gene's germline CDR1 is MNHNS and CDR2 SASEGT. For the CDR3, the DNA is TGTGCCAGCAGTGAAGTGGGACTAGCGCCTAAGAAGTTCTTC. Translated, it gives CASSEVGLAPKKFF.

The V and J genes are TRBV11-3 and TRBJ1-1; tentatively, D is TRBD1 (5 bases). The CDR3 loop spans 14 amino acids. Germline loops: CDR1 SGHNT, CDR2 YENEEA. Trimming stripped 6 bases from V and 5 bases from J, with 16 bases between. The CDR3 nucleotides are TGTGCCAGCAGGGGGGACTCCCTGAGGACTGAAGCTTTCTTT. Amino acids: CASRGDSLRTEAFF.

The chain recombines TRBV27 with TRBJ2-7; TRBD2 is a possible D gene (6 bases). The germline CDR1 and CDR2 sequences are MNHEY and SMNVEV (reference sequence). V lost 0 bases to trimming and J lost 5 bases, with 11 bases between them. The CDR3 covers 14 residues. CDR3 sequence (DNA): TGTGCCAGCAGTTTATCGATCGGGAGCGACGAGCAGTACTTC. Protein product: CASSLSIGSDEQYF.

This chain joins TRBV29-1 and TRBJ2-1; D unclear. Trimming removed 4 bases at V and 6 bases at J, with 22 bases between. The CDR3 is 16 residues long. In germline, CDR1 is SQVTM, CDR2 ANQGSEA. This CDR3 is CSVVSPRVASRNEQFF. CDR3 in DNA: TGCAGCGTTGTATCCCCCCGTGTCGCTAGTCGCAATGAGCAGTTCTTC.

Only a few counts were recorded for this clonotype. V usage is TRBV15 and J usage is TRBJ1-1; D is perhaps TRBD1 (5 bases). From germline, CDR1 is LNHNV and CDR2 YYDKDF (reference sequence). V was trimmed by 5 bases and J by 1 base, leaving 11 bases between them. This CDR3 is built from 14 residues. CDR3 coding DNA: TGTGCCACCAGCGGGGGACGGGGGAACACTGAAGCTTTCTTT. Protein: CATSGGRGNTEAFF.

The rearrangement links TRBV12-3 or TRBV12-4 to TRBJ2-1, with TRBD2 matching over 13 bases. With 4 bases clipped from V and 10 bases from J, the junction kept 10 bases outside the gene matches. This CDR3 is built from 16 residues. Here the CDR3 reads CASSSPGLAGLGEQFF. The CDR3 nucleotides are TGTGCCAGCAGTTCCCCGGGACTAGCGGGATTGGGGGAGCAGTTCTTC.

V and J are TRBV6-1 and TRBJ1-2, with D perhaps TRBD1 (6 bases). Trimming cost V 8 bases and J 7 bases, with 17 bases left between them. Germline values: CDR1 MNHNS, CDR2 SASEGT. There are 13 residues in the CDR3. CDR3 loop: CASSKVRGTGYTF. The CDR3, as DNA: TGTGCCAGCTCCAAAGTCAGGGGAACTGGCTACACCTTC.

A few counts support this clonotype. The V call is TRBV5-1, the J call TRBJ1-1; D gene unclear. Germline V gives CDR1 SGHRS, CDR2 YFSETQ. With 1 base removed from V and 1 base from J, the gap between germline ends came to 14 bases. The CDR3 extends over 16 amino acids. Here the CDR3 DNA reads TGCGCCAGCAGCTTGTTCAAAGGTACGGGGAACACTGAAGCTTTCTTT. Protein: CASSLFKGTGNTEAFF.

Concerning this clonotype: A much larger clone sits a single nucleotide away, making a read error possible. The chain carries TRBV5-1 and TRBJ2-1, with 10 bases lining up with TRBD2. CDR1 is SGHRS and CDR2 is YFSETQ in the germline V gene. The CDR3 extends over 18 amino acids. V dropped 4 bases and J dropped 11; count of bases not matched to a gene: 21. This chain's CDR3 is CASSQIIHKRGGVIQQFF. CDR3 coding DNA: TGCGCCAGCAGCCAAATAATTCACAAGCGGGGGGGCGTCATTCAGCAGTTCTTC.

V usage is TRBV7-9 and J usage is TRBJ1-6, with a weak D call TRBD1 (6 bases). V lost 0 bases, J lost 4 bases, and 7 bases lay in between. Germline CDR1 reads SEHNR; CDR2 reads FQNEAQ (reference sequence). The CDR3 is 15 residues long. In DNA form, the CDR3 reads TGTGCCAGCAGCTTAGCTCAGGGGTATAATTCACCCCTCCACTTT. Translated, it gives CASSLAQGYNSPLHF.

A few counts support this clonotype. The V call is TRBV3-1, the J call TRBJ1-5; 9 bases fit TRBD1. The J segment lost 6 bases and the V segment lost 1 base, leaving 4 bases of the junction unmatched. Looked up from germline, CDR1 is LGHDT and CDR2 is YNNKEL (reference sequence). The length of the CDR3 is 15 residues. This CDR3 reads CASSQGQGVSQPQHF. The CDR3 coding sequence is TGTGCCAGCAGCCAAGGACAGGGGGTAAGTCAGCCCCAGCATTTT.

In this sample, this clonotype turned up a few times. The V call is TRBV7-9, the J call TRBJ2-3, with D perhaps TRBD1 (6 bases). Germline V gives CDR1 SEHNR, CDR2 FQNEAQ (reference sequence). V was clipped by 10 bases and J by 4 bases, with 12 bases between them. CDR3 length: 12 amino acids. DNA for the CDR3: TGTGCCACCGGACAGACTCCAGATACGCAGTATTTT. Its translation: CATGQTPDTQYF. Variable domain in full (rest from reference TRBV7-9 and TRBJ2-3): DTGVSQNPRHKITKRGQNVTFRCDPISEHNRLYWYRQTLGQGPEFLTYFQNEAQLEKSRLLSDRFSAERPKGSFSTLEIQRTEQGDSAMYLCATGQTPDTQYFGPGTRLTVL.